Below are 27 T cell receptor beta chains sequenced from a single sample in a study of blood T cell repertoires in COVID-19. Assay: immunoSEQ multiplex PCR; the TCRdb copy retains only in-frame clones and omits some. The sample has about 62,000 clones; around 87% are singletons. The sequencing input was peripheral blood. These receptors were obtained from a woman aged 55-69 years with COVID-19, enrolled during active disease.

The V gene is TRBV5-4, the J gene TRBJ2-5; TRBD2 aligns across 8 bases. The CDR3 runs to 16 residues. Germline-derived CDR1 and CDR2 are SGHNT and YYREEE (reference sequence). The trim removed 0 bases at V and 1 base at J, leaving 5 bases unmatched. The CDR3: CASSLGASGPQETQYF. CDR3 bases: TGTGCCAGCAGCTTGGGGGCTAGCGGGCCCCAAGAGACCCAGTACTTC.

The chain links TRBV19 to TRBJ1-5, with D possibly TRBD1 on 5 matching bases. Germline V gene sequence: CDR1 LNHDA, CDR2 SQIVND (reference sequence). V was shortened by 3 bases and J by 8 bases, with 17 bases between the two germline ends. CDR3 length: 15 residues. CDR3 residues: CASSIREGRGEPQHF. CDR3 bases: TGTGCCAGTAGTATTAGGGAGGGACGGGGAGAGCCCCAGCATTTT.

This clone was seen just once. The chain employs TRBV9 and TRBJ2-2, with unresolved D. In germline, CDR1 is SGDLS, CDR2 YYNGEE. V was cut by 1 base and J by 1 base, with 5 bases left in between. The CDR3 contains 14 residues. The CDR3 reads CASSVQMNTGELFF. The CDR3 bases are TGTGCCAGCAGCGTACAGATGAACACCGGGGAGCTGTTTTTT.

The rearrangement uses TRBV7-8 and TRBJ2-2; tentatively, D is TRBD1 (5 bases). Trimming left V 6 bases short and J 6 bases short, with 20 bases between. There are 16 residues in the CDR3. The germline V gene encodes CDR1 SGHVS and CDR2 FQNEAQ. The CDR3 DNA reads TGTGCCAGCAGGCCCGGGCAGGGTGAGCTCCCCGGGGAGCTGTTTTTT. Translated: CASRPGQGELPGELFF.

The chain has TRBV6-5 and TRBJ1-6; D unresolved. This CDR3 is built from 11 residues. Germline V CDR1 and CDR2: MNHEY, SVGAGI. Trimming removed 8 bases at V and 15 bases at J, with 14 bases between. The CDR3 protein is CASSDTRNLHF. The CDR3 DNA follows: TGTGCCAGCTCCGACACCCGTAACCTCCACTTT.

This chain links TRBV27 with TRBJ1-6, with D perhaps TRBD1 (6 bases). The CDR3 runs 14 residues. Trimming left V 3 bases short and J 8 bases short, with 11 bases between. Germline-derived CDR1 and CDR2 are MNHEY and SMNVEV (reference sequence). CDR3 sequence reads: CASSFRGADSPLHF. In DNA form, the CDR3 reads TGTGCCAGCAGTTTCCGGGGGGCGGATTCACCCCTCCACTTT.

V is TRBV11-3 and J is TRBJ2-2, with TRBD2 matching 14 bases. CDR1 and CDR2 (germline): SGHNT, YENEEA. There are 18 residues in the CDR3. The V and J ends lost 5 bases and 4 bases, in that order; junction bases with no gene match: 9. DNA of the CDR3: TGTGCCAGCAGCCCCTGGGGACTAGCGGGAGAGGGCACCGGGGAGCTGTTTTTT. Amino acid sequence: CASSPWGLAGEGTGELFF. The complete variable domain, with remaining parts taken from reference TRBV11-3 and TRBJ2-2, reads EAGVVQSPRYKIIEKKQPVAFWCNPISGHNTLYWYLQNLGQGPELLIRYENEEAVDDSQLPKDRFSAERLKGVDSTLKIQPAELGDSAVYLCASSPWGLAGEGTGELFFGEGSRLTVL.

The CDR3 loop reads CASSYSGGGAFF. CDR3 DNA sequence: TGTGCCAGCAGTTACTCGGGGGGTGGGGCTTTCTTT. The V call is TRBV6-5, the J call TRBJ1-1, with D perhaps matching TRBD1 (5 bases). CDR3 length: 12 residues. CDR1 is MNHEY and CDR2 is SVGAGI in the germline V gene. Trimming removed 0 bases from V and 11 bases from J, with 10 bases in between.

The chain carries TRBV6-2 or TRBV6-3 and TRBJ2-1, with a possible D match to TRBD1 (7 bases). V lost 2 bases and J 4 bases, leaving 12 bases between the germline ends. This CDR3 region has 15 residues. Germline CDR1 and CDR2: MNHEY and SVGEGT. CDR3 nucleotides: TGTGCCAGCAGTTACACGCAGGGGGGTTACAATGAGCAGTTCTTC. This codes for CASSYTQGGYNEQFF.

In this sample, this clone turned up a few times. This chain uses TRBV18 with TRBJ1-1, with D possibly matching TRBD1 (6 bases). Looked up from germline, CDR1 is KGHSH and CDR2 is LQKENI. The V and J ends lost 5 bases and 3 bases respectively, with 10 bases between them. The CDR3 length is 13 residues. CDR3 DNA sequence: TGTGCCAGCTCAGCGACAGGCGACACTGAAGCTTTCTTT. Translation gives CASSATGDTEAFF.

The chain uses TRBV5-1 and TRBJ2-3; 8 bases fit TRBD1. Germline V lookup: CDR1 SGHRS, CDR2 YFSETQ. This CDR3 region has 14 residues. The V and J ends lost 4 bases and 4 bases, in that order; junction bases with no gene match: 5. CDR3: CASSLQGGADTQYF. The CDR3 region has the DNA TGCGCCAGCAGCCTACAGGGGGGAGCAGATACGCAGTATTTT.

The table lists this clone with a few counts. For the CDR3, the DNA is TGTGCCAGCAGCCTAGGACAGCTAAATCAGCCCCAGCATTTT. This gives the protein CASSLGQLNQPQHF. The gene calls are TRBV4-2 and TRBJ1-5; the D gene is possibly TRBD1 (6 bases). This CDR3 is 14 amino acids long. From germline, CDR1 is LGHNA and CDR2 YNFKEQ. The V gene lost 4 bases and the J gene lost 4 bases, with 11 bases spanning the gap.

This chain uses TRBV10-3 with TRBJ1-4; 7 bases match TRBD1. The CDR3 is made up of 14 amino acids. The trim removed 3 bases at V and 11 bases at J, leaving 9 bases unmatched. CDR1 is ENHRY, CDR2 SYGVKD, per germline. CDR3 sequence: CAISEGQGEWKLFF. The CDR3 nucleotides read TGTGCCATCAGTGAAGGGCAGGGGGAATGGAAACTGTTTTTT.

This chain uses TRBV19 with TRBJ1-1, with D tentatively TRBD1 (6 bases). The ends were cut back, 3 bases at V and 4 bases at J, with 12 bases in the middle. The CDR3 extends over 14 amino acids. The germline V gene has CDR1 LNHDA and CDR2 SQIVND (reference sequence). In nucleotides, the CDR3 is TGTGCCAGTAGTATGGGCAGGGGCCCCACTGAAGCTTTCTTT. It encodes CASSMGRGPTEAFF.

This clone was detected only once. The chain carries TRBV15 and TRBJ2-1; TRBD1 matches at 10 bases. V lost 1 base to trimming and J lost 9 bases; unmatched junction nucleotides: 6. The CDR3 runs 15 residues. Germline-derived CDR1 and CDR2 are LNHNV and YYDKDF (reference sequence). CDR3 nucleotides: TGTGCCACCAGCAGAGGAAGGGACAGGGGTGGTGAGCAGTTCTTC. Translating gives CATSRGRDRGGEQFF.

CDR3 residues: CASSQDGAGGTYEQYF. CDR3 DNA sequence: TGCGCCAGCAGCCAAGATGGAGCAGGGGGAACCTACGAGCAGTACTTC. The chain recombines TRBV4-3 with TRBJ2-7; 7 nucleotides match TRBD1. The trim removed 0 bases at V and 2 bases at J, leaving 7 bases unmatched. Germline CDR1 reads LGHNA; CDR2 reads YSLEER. The CDR3 consists of 16 residues.

The J gene is TRBJ1-1, the V gene TRBV19, with TRBD1 matching 9 bases. There are 16 residues in the CDR3. Trimming at V came to 3 bases and at J to 1 base, leaving 6 bases not matched to a gene. The germline V gene encodes CDR1 LNHDA and CDR2 SQIVND (reference sequence). CDR3 residues: CASSILTGGANTEAFF. CDR3 sequence (DNA): TGTGCCAGTAGTATTCTAACAGGGGGCGCGAACACTGAAGCTTTCTTT.

This chain joins TRBV5-1 and TRBJ1-2; D gene uncertain. The germline V and J ends were trimmed by 4 bases and 6 bases, with 10 bases remaining between them. The CDR3 covers 12 residues. Germline V CDR1 and CDR2: SGHRS, YFSETQ. This CDR3 reads CASSARTDGYTF. For the CDR3, the DNA is TGCGCCAGCAGCGCGCGAACGGATGGCTACACCTTC.

This rearrangement joins TRBV21-1 to TRBJ1-3; no DNA check was done on the table's D call, TRBD1. TRBV21-1 is deemed a pseudogene. The CDR3 has 20 residues. Here the CDR3 reads CASSKGGVRTAKHSGNTIYF. CDR3 sequence (DNA): TGTGCCAGCAGCAAAGGAGGGGTTAGGACAGCGAAGCACTCTGGAAACACCATATATTTT.

The chain uses TRBV5-4 and TRBJ2-7; D might be TRBD2 (5 bases). The CDR3 runs 15 residues. Germline values: CDR1 SGHNT, CDR2 YYREEE (reference sequence). Trimming stripped 2 bases from V and 0 bases from J, with 12 bases between. The CDR3 loop is CASSLRRVASYEQYF. The CDR3 region has the DNA TGTGCCAGCAGCTTACGGCGGGTTGCCTCCTACGAGCAGTACTTC.

The CDR3 reads CATGGLTSYNEQFF. As DNA, the CDR3 is TGTGCCACCGGGGGACTGACCTCCTACAATGAGCAGTTCTTC. The V call is TRBV24-1, the J call TRBJ2-1; tentative D call: TRBD2 (6 bases). The length of the CDR3 is 14 residues. V dropped 9 bases and J dropped 0 bases, with 11 bases sitting between them. Germline CDR1 and CDR2: KGHDR and SFDVKD.

The CDR3 nucleotides are TGTGCCACCAGTGACCCCCGGGGGGGTAACAATCAGCCCCAGCATTTT. This codes for CATSDPRGGNNQPQHF. The chain couples TRBV24-1 to TRBJ1-5; the D gene is possibly TRBD1 (5 bases). Trimming left V 4 bases short and J 3 bases short, with 15 bases between. The CDR3 length is 16 residues. Per germline, CDR1 KGHDR and CDR2 SFDVKD.

This clone occurred a few times. The chain couples TRBV7-8 to TRBJ2-3, with 10 bases identical to TRBD1. The V and J ends lost 6 bases and 3 bases, in that order; junction bases with no gene match: 9. The CDR3 length is 16 residues. CDR1 is SGHVS and CDR2 is FQNEAQ in the germline V gene. CDR3 sequence (DNA): TGTGCCAGCAGACGGCCGAGGACAGGGGGTACAGATACGCAGTATTTT. It is translated as CASRRPRTGGTDTQYF.

V gene TRBV7-2 combines with J gene TRBJ2-1; no firm D call. The CDR3 totals 17 residues. Looked up from germline, CDR1 is SGHTA and CDR2 is FQGNSA. Trimming stripped 2 bases from V and 0 bases from J, with 14 bases between. The CDR3 DNA reads as TGTGCCAGCAGCTTATTTGCAGTCTACAGCTCCTACAATGAGCAGTTCTTC. Residues: CASSLFAVYSSYNEQFF.

The rearrangement joins TRBV19 to TRBJ1-5, with TRBD1 identical over 9 bases. Germline V gives CDR1 LNHDA, CDR2 SQIVND (reference sequence). The V and J ends lost 3 bases and 7 bases, in that order; junction bases with no gene match: 7. This CDR3 has 15 amino acids. The CDR3 loop reads CASSMGTGSGQPQHF. CDR3 DNA: TGTGCCAGTAGTATGGGGACAGGGTCGGGCCAGCCCCAGCATTTT. The full variable domain, its missing parts supplied by reference TRBV19 and TRBJ1-5, is DGGITQSPKYLFRKEGQNVTLSCEQNLNHDAMYWYRQDPGQGLRLIYYSQIVNDFQKGDIAEGYSVSREKKESFPLTVTSAQKNPTAFYLCASSMGTGSGQPQHFGDGTRLSIL.

The chain links TRBV7-8 to TRBJ1-5; 7 bases are a match to TRBD1. V lost 0 bases, J lost 0 bases, and 5 bases stayed unmatched. The CDR3 loop spans 17 amino acids. The V gene's germline CDR1 is SGHVS and CDR2 FQNEAQ. CDR3 in DNA: TGTGCCAGCAGCTTAGCTAAGACAGGGTATAGCAATCAGCCCCAGCATTTT. Translating gives CASSLAKTGYSNQPQHF.

The V call is TRBV28, the J call TRBJ1-2; 8 bases align to TRBD1. Germline trimming cut 2 bases from V and 7 bases from J; bases unmatched to any gene: 3. Germline lookup yields CDR1 MDHEN and CDR2 SYDVKM. This CDR3 comprises 13 residues. CDR3 sequence: CASSLQGAFGYTF. CDR3 nucleotide sequence: TGTGCCAGCAGTTTACAGGGGGCGTTTGGCTACACCTTC.